This entry is about one TCR beta chain. What it binds is unknown. A junction end diverges from the germline sequence, so it may reflect a read error. This CDR3 has 14 amino acids. Germline CDR1 SQVTM, CDR2 ANQGSEA. Roughly 10 milliliters of peripheral blood were drawn from each donor. This specimen belongs to a study of blood T cells in healthy people across ages. Through a sample-barcoded 5' primer and a J-beta primer mix, a second PCR was run for about 6 to 11 cycles. TCRdb used MiXCR to reprocess the 5' RACE reads, holding one entry per CDR3 protein. The sample includes about 730,000 distinct CDR3 sequences, 43% of them seen just once. Regarding the study as a whole: When set beside aged donors, long-lived donors presented more naive CD4+ cells and higher diversity. It was held that diversity estimates obtained from one million T cells represented underestimates. Using unsorted PBMCs precluded a conclusive naive versus antigen-experienced comparison.

Sequenced material: blood. This clonotype was sampled from a woman aged 55-75 years in good health. V is TRBV29-1 and J is TRBJ2-7, with TRBD1 matching over 8 bases. The J call could be wrong; TRBJ2-5 is a better fit for the DNA end. CDR3 in DNA: TGCGGCGTTGATTCGGCAGGGGGCGTGGGGACCCAGTACTTC. As protein: CGVDSAGGVGTQYF.